This paragraph covers one TCR beta chain sequence. The antigen remains undetermined. Per the germline V gene, CDR1 is MGHDK and CDR2 is SYGVNS. The germline V and J ends were trimmed by 3 bases and 1 base, with 21 bases remaining between them. The CDR3 is 18 amino acids. These data originate in a study of OX40 agonist ivuxolimab in advanced cancers. The wider study: Ivuxolimab is an agonistic anti-OX40 (CD134) antibody, and patients were treated with it.

Blood samples were obtained at baseline, cycle 4 day 1, and cycle 7 day 1. General study findings and limits: Expanded clones tended on average to be more numerous among CD8+ T cells than CD4+. Antigen specificity remained undetermined for the expanded peripheral T cells.

Generated by immunoSEQ multiplex PCR, the TCRdb table keeps only in-frame clones and is missing some. The table has 150,000 to 190,000 clones, 94% seen once. Sequenced material: CD4+ or CD8+ T cells sorted from blood, taken in a trial of the OX40 agonist ivuxolimab. The clonotype comes from an adult with an advanced solid tumor such as melanoma, head and neck, liver or kidney cancer. V is TRBV25-1 and J is TRBJ1-1; D not resolved. CDR3 nucleotide sequence: TGTGCCAGCAGTGATCTAAACCTTCTGACGGCCAAGAACACTGAAGCTTTCTTT. Translating it yields CASSDLNLLTAKNTEAFF.